The 6 T cell receptor beta chains in this list originate from one sample, sequenced in a study of beta chain features in type 1 diabetes. Study-wide findings and caveats: Moderately but significantly shorter TCRB CDR3s were found in Type 1 diabetes patients in all four CD4+ subsets.

Their antigens are not known. cDNA synthesis used the whole RNA isolate, giving expressed TCRB sequences. Using immunoSEQ multiplex PCR, the repertoire was profiled, and TCRdb retains in-frame clones only, with some absent. The table includes 120,000 or so clones, roughly 17% detected once. Sequenced material: central memory CD4+ T cells from blood. These receptor sequences come from a man younger than 30 with type 1 diabetes.

This clone was detected only a few times. V usage is TRBV29-1 and J usage is TRBJ2-3, with D possibly TRBD1 on 6 matching bases. From germline, CDR1 is SQVTM and CDR2 ANQGSEA. V lost 3 bases to trimming and J lost 2 bases, with 12 bases between them. The CDR3 spans 14 residues. CDR3 nucleotides: TGCAGCGTTGATCAGGGGAGTTCCACAGATACGCAGTATTTT. Amino acid sequence: CSVDQGSSTDTQYF.

This clone was recorded a few times. V gene TRBV14 combines with J gene TRBJ2-1; 8 nucleotides agree with TRBD1. The CDR3 totals 15 residues. Germline V gene data show CDR1 as SGHDN and CDR2 as FVKESK. The ends lost 4 bases at V and 9 bases at J; junction bases unmatched: 11. The CDR3 DNA reads as TGTGCCAGCAGCCCCACAACAGGGGGAGGAGGTGAGCAGTTCTTC. It codes for CASSPTTGGGGEQFF.

In the case of this clone: The same CDR3 is also encoded by other DNA sequences in this sample. This chain connects TRBV5-1 to TRBJ2-3; unclear D gene. This CDR3 region has 13 residues. From germline, CDR1 is SGHRS and CDR2 YFSETQ. The V gene lost 4 bases and the J gene lost 0 bases, with 6 bases spanning the gap. The CDR3 sequence: CASSPESTDTQYF. CDR3 nucleotide sequence: TGCGCCAGCAGCCCGGAGAGCACAGATACGCAGTATTTT.

This clone was observed many times. The rearrangement uses TRBV18 and TRBJ2-3; maybe TRBD2 (6 bases). V lost 6 bases and J 0 bases, leaving 13 bases between the germline ends. The CDR3 has 15 residues. Germline values: CDR1 KGHSH, CDR2 LQKENI. The DNA for the CDR3 is TGTGCCAGCTCCCAGGACTACCTGAGCACAGATACGCAGTATTTT. Translation gives CASSQDYLSTDTQYF.

The genes are TRBV19 and TRBJ1-6; 7 bases agree with TRBD1. The CDR3 loop spans 14 amino acids. V was pared by 10 bases and J by 8 bases, with 11 bases of the junction left unmatched. Germline lookup yields CDR1 LNHDA and CDR2 SQIVND (reference sequence). The CDR3 region is CATSTTGFYSPLHF. CDR3 DNA sequence: TGTGCCACCTCGACGACAGGGTTTTATTCACCCCTCCACTTT. The variable domain in full, completed from reference TRBV19 and TRBJ1-6, reads DGGITQSPKYLFRKEGQNVTLSCEQNLNHDAMYWYRQDPGQGLRLIYYSQIVNDFQKGDIAEGYSVSREKKESFPLTVTSAQKNPTAFYLCATSTTGFYSPLHFGNGTRLTVT.

The chain recombines TRBV25-1 with TRBJ2-1; 7 nucleotides match TRBD2. Germline CDR1 reads MGHDK; CDR2 reads SYGVNS. Unmatched junction bases numbered 3, after V lost 0 bases and J lost 1 base. CDR3 length: 16 residues. The CDR3 sequence: CASSEYGAGSYNEQFF. CDR3 sequence (DNA): TGTGCCAGCAGTGAATACGGAGCGGGATCCTACAATGAGCAGTTCTTC.